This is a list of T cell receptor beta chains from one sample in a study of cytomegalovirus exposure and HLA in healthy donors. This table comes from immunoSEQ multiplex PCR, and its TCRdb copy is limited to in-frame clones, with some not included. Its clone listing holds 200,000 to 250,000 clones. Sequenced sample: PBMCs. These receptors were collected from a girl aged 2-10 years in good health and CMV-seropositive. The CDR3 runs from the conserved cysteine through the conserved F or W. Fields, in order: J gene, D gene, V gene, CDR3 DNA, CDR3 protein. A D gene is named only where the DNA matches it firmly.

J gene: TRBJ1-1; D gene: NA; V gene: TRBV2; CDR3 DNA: TGTGCCAGCACCCTCGAGGGGGTGGTAGCTTTCTTT; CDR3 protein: CASTLEGVVAFF
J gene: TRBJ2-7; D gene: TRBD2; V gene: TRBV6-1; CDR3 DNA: TGTGCCAGCAGAACGGGGTCTAGCGGGATAGGCGAGCAGTACTTC; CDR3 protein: CASRTGSSGIGEQYF
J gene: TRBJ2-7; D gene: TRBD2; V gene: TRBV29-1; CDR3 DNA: TGCAGCGGCCAGGTTACTAGCGGTCCTTACTACGAGCAGTACTTC; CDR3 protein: CSGQVTSGPYYEQYF
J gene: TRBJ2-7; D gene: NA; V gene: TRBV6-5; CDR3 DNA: TGTGCCAGCAGCGATATAGAATACGAGCAGTACTTC; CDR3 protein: CASSDIEYEQYF
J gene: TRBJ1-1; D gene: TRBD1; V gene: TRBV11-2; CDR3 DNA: TGTGCCAGCAGCTTAGGGACAGGGTCCCGTGTGGCTGAAGCTTTCTTT; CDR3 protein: CASSLGTGSRVAEAFF
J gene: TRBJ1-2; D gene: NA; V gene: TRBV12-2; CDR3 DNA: TGTGCAAGTCGCCCACGAGAGGGCGATCAGCTTGACTATGGCTACACCTTC; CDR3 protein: CASRPREGDQLDYGYTF
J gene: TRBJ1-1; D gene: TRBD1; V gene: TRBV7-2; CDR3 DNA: TGTGCCAGCAGCTCCCGGACAGGGTCGAACACTGAAGCTTTCTTT; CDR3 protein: CASSSRTGSNTEAFF
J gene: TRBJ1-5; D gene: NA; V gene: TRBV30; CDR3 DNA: TGTGCCTGGAGTGTACATGGGACAAGCAATCAGCCCCAGCATTTT; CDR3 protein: CAWSVHGTSNQPQHF
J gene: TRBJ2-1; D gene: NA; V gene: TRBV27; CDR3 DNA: TGTGCCAGCAGTTTAGCGGGGTCCTACAATGAGCAGTTCTTC; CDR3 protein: CASSLAGSYNEQFF
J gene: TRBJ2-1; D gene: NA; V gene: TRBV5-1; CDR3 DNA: TGCGCCAGCAGCTTGGTCGGACTAAACAATGAGCAGTTCTTC; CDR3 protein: CASSLVGLNNEQFF
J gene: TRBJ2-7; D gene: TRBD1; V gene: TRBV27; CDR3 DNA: TGTGCCAGCACCCCCTATGGTTTGACAGGGGGATTCTACGAGCAGTACTTC; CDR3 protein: CASTPYGLTGGFYEQYF
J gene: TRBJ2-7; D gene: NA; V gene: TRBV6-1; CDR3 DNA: TGTGCCAGCTTAAATTACTACGAGCAGTACTTC; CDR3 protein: CASLNYYEQYF
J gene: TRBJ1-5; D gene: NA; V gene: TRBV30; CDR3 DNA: TGTGCCTGGAGTGAACTAGGGCAGTATAGCAATCAGCCCCAGCATTTT; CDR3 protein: CAWSELGQYSNQPQHF
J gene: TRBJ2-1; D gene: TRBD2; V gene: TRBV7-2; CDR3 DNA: TGTGCCAGCACTCCGGGACTAAATTACAATGAGCAGTTCTTC; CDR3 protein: CASTPGLNYNEQFF
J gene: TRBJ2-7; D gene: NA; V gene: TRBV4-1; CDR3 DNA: TGCGCCAGCAGCCAAGAGGTAGCCTCCTACGAGCAGTACTTC; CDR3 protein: CASSQEVASYEQYF
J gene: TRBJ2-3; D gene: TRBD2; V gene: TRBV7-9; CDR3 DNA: TGTGCCAGCAGTCGATGGGCTAGCGGACCGGCAGATACGCAGTATTTT; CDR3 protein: CASSRWASGPADTQYF
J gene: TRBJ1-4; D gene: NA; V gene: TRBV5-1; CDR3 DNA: TGCGCCACCTCCCCTGGCTCGACTGGAGAAAAACTGTTTTTT; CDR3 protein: CATSPGSTGEKLFF
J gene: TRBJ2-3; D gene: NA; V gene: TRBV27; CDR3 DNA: TGTGCCAGCAGTTTACGGGACTTTGCTTCTGATACGCAGTATTTT; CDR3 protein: CASSLRDFASDTQYF
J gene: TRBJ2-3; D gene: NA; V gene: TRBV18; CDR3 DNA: TGTGCCAGCTCACCATTAGCGGCTCCCGGGGATACGCAGTATTTT; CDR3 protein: CASSPLAAPGDTQYF
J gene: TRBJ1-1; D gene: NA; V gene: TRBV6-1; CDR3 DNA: TGTGCCAGCAGTGCTGAGGAGGGGAATACTGAAGCTTTCTTT; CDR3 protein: CASSAEEGNTEAFF
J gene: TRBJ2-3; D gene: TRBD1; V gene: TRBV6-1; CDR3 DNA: TGTGCCAGCAGTATCAGGGGGCTCGGCACAGATACGCAGTATTTT; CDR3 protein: CASSIRGLGTDTQYF
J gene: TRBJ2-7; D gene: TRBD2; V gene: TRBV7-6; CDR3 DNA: TGTGCCAGCAGCTTTGGACTAGCGGGAACACGCGAGCAGTACTTC; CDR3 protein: CASSFGLAGTREQYF
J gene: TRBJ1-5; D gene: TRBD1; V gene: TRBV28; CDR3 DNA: TGTGCCAGCAGTCCATGGACAGGGGCTTTGAGCAATCAGCCCCAGCATTTT; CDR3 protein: CASSPWTGALSNQPQHF
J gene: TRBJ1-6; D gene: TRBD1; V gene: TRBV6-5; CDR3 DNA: TGTGCTAGCGGATCGGCCGGGACAGGTGGTTCACCCCTCCACTTT; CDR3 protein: CASGSAGTGGSPLHF
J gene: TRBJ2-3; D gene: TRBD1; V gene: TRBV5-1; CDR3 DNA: TGCGCCAGCACCAAGGACAGGTACACAGATACGCAGTATTTT; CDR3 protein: CASTKDRYTDTQYF
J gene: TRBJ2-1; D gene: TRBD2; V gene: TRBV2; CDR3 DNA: TGTGCCAGCAGTGAGGCTAGCGGGGGGTACAATGAGCAGTTCTTC; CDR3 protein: CASSEASGGYNEQFF
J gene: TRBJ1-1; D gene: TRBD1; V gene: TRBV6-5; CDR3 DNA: TGTGCCAGCAGTTACTCGAGGGACAGGGGAAACACTGAAGCTTTCTTT; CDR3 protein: CASSYSRDRGNTEAFF
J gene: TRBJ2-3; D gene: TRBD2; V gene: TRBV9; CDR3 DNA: TGTGCCAGCAGGACCCTAGCGGGAGGACTGCCAGATACGCAGTATTTT; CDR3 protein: CASRTLAGGLPDTQYF
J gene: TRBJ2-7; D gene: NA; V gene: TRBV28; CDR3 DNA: TGTGCCAGCAGCCAGAGACAGGACGAGCAGTACTTC; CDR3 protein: CASSQRQDEQYF
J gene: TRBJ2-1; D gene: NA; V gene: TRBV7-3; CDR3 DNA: TGTGCCAGCAGCTCAAGCGGGTACAATGAGCAGTTCTTC; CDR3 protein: CASSSSGYNEQFF
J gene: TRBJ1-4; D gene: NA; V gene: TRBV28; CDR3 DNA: TGTGCCAGCAGTCGGCTACACTTACAGGGTCTAATGGCTAATGAAAAACTGTTTTTT; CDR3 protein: CASSRLHLQGLMANEKLFF
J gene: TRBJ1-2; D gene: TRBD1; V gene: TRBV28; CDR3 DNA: TGTGCCAGCGTAATCTCGACAGGGCAGTACGGCTACACCTTC; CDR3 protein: CASVISTGQYGYTF
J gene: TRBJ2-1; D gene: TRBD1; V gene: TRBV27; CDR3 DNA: TGTGCCAGCAGTACAGGGGATGAGCAGTTCTTC; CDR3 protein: CASSTGDEQFF
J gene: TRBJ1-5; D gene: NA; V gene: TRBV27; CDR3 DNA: TGTGCCAGCAGTTTATGGGCCACTGACGGGGGTCATCAGCCCCAGCATTTT; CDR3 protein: CASSLWATDGGHQPQHF
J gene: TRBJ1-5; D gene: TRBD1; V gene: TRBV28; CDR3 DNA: TGTGCCAGCAGTTTAAGTTCAGGGGGCCGTCAGCCCCAGCATTTT; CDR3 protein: CASSLSSGGRQPQHF
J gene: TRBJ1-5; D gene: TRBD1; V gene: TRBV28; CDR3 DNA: TGTGCCAGCAGTCCGGGACAGGGGGCCGTTCAGCCCCAGCATTTT; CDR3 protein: CASSPGQGAVQPQHF
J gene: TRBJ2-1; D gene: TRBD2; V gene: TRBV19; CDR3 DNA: TGTGCCAGTAGATCGGCCCGTTTTAGCGGGAGGAGTTACAATGAGCAGTTCTTC; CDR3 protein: CASRSARFSGRSYNEQFF
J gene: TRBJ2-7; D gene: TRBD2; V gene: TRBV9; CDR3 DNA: TGTGCCAGCAGCGCGACTAGCGGCTCCTACGAGCAGTACTTC; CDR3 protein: CASSATSGSYEQYF
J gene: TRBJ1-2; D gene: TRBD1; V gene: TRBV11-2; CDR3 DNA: TGTGCCAGCAGCTTAGCCCCGGGACAGGGGGACTATGGCTACACCTTC; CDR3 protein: CASSLAPGQGDYGYTF
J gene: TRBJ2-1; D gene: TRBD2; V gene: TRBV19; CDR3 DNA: TGTGCCAGTTTAGCGGGAGGGCCGATCCCCTTCGACAATGAGCAGTTCTTC; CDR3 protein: CASLAGGPIPFDNEQFF
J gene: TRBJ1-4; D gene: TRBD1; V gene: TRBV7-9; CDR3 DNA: TGTGCCAGCAGCTCGGGACAGGGACAGGAAAAACTGTTTTTT; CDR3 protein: CASSSGQGQEKLFF
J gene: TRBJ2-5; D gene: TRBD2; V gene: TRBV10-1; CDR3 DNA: TGCGCCAGCACCCCGGGGCGGGAGAGGCAAGAGACCCAGTACTTC; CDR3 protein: CASTPGRERQETQYF
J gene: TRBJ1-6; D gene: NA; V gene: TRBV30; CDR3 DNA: TGTGCCTGGGACAGCGCGGGGGATTCACCCCTCCACTTT; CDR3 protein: CAWDSAGDSPLHF
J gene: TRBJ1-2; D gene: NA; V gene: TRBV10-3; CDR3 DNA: TGTGCCAGCGGACAACAGGGTTCTAACTATGGCTACACCTTC; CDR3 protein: CASGQQGSNYGYTF
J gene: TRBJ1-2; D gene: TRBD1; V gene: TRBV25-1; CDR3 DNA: TGTGCCAGCAGTGAATTTAGACAGGGTGAAGGCTACACCTTC; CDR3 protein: CASSEFRQGEGYTF
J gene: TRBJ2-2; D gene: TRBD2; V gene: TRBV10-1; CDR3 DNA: TGCGCCAGCAGGGCGGGAGGCTCCGGGGAGCTGTTTTTT; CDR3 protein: CASRAGGSGELFF
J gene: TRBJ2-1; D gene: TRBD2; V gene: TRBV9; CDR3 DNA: TGTGCCAGCAGCGTAGATCATGGGGGACTAGCAGCCAATGAGCAGTTCTTC; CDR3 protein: CASSVDHGGLAANEQFF
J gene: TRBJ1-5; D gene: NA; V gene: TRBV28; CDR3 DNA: TGTGCCAGCTTGGGGGCGGGCGGCAATCAGCCCCAGCATTTT; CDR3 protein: CASLGAGGNQPQHF
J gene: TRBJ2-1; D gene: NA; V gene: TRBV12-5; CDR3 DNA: TGTGCTAGTGGTTTGCCTGGGGGGGGCGGTTACAATGAGCAGTTCTTC; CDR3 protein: CASGLPGGGGYNEQFF
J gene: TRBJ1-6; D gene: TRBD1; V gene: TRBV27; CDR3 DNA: TGTGCCAGCAGTTTGGACAGGGTCAAAAATTCACCCCTCCACTTT; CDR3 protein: CASSLDRVKNSPLHF
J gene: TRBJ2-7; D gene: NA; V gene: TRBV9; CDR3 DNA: TGTGCCAGCAGCGTAGGGGACTTGTCCTACGAGCAGTACTTC; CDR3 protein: CASSVGDLSYEQYF
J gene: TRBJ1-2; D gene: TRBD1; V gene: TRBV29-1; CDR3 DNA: TGCAGCGCCGGACAGGGGACCTATGGCTACACCTTC; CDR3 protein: CSAGQGTYGYTF
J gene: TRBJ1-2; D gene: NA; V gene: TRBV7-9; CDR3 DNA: TGTGCCAGCAGCTTCGGGGGGCAGGGCTATGGCTACACCTTC; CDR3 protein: CASSFGGQGYGYTF
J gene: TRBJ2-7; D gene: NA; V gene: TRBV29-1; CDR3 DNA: TGCAGCGTTGAAACTGGGGGCATAATGGGGCAGTACTTC; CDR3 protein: CSVETGGIMGQYF
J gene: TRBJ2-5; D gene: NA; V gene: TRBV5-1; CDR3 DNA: TGCGCCAGCAGCTTGCAGACTGGCCGGGAGACCCAGTACTTC; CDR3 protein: CASSLQTGRETQYF